The rows below give T cell receptor beta chains drawn from one sample of a study of response to subunit inactivated influenza vaccine. TCRdb reanalysed the RT-PCR reads using MiXCR and keeps one entry per CDR3 protein. The data contain around 470,000 distinct CDR3 sequences, 7.2% of them seen just once; the ten biggest clones take up about 12%. Sequences were derived from PBMCs from blood, sampled roughly 24 months after vaccination. The receptors come from a man between 50 and 70 years old who received an inactivated influenza vaccine. Each CDR3 is given without its conserved first and last residue. Each record gives: V gene, clone size, J gene, CDR3 protein. Clone size is given for some rows only: seen once, a few or many times, or a class if the clone is expanded.

v_call: TRBV9; clone_size: NA; j_call: TRBJ1-4; cdr3_aa: ASSGNGDGLGEKLF
v_call: TRBV9; clone_size: NA; j_call: TRBJ2-2; cdr3_aa: ASSVMGANTGELF
v_call: TRBV19; clone_size: NA; j_call: TRBJ2-6; cdr3_aa: ASSARASGANVLT
v_call: TRBV25-1; clone_size: many; j_call: TRBJ2-3; cdr3_aa: ASTDRGSLDTQY
v_call: TRBV4-3; clone_size: NA; j_call: TRBJ2-3; cdr3_aa: ASSRTLADSTDTQY
v_call: TRBV15; clone_size: few; j_call: TRBJ2-5; cdr3_aa: ATKNGQGAETQY
v_call: TRBV7-2; clone_size: NA; j_call: TRBJ2-5; cdr3_aa: ASSFGTGTWETQY
v_call: TRBV6-2/TRBV6-3; clone_size: few; j_call: TRBJ1-1; cdr3_aa: ASSFGTGGTEAF
v_call: TRBV20-1; clone_size: NA; j_call: TRBJ2-7; cdr3_aa: STSGTSDEQY
v_call: TRBV15; clone_size: many; j_call: TRBJ2-2; cdr3_aa: ATSRVRGAGELF
v_call: TRBV10-3; clone_size: many; j_call: TRBJ1-6; cdr3_aa: AISVDRLNSPLH
v_call: TRBV29-1; clone_size: many; j_call: TRBJ1-1; cdr3_aa: SVRRQGGTEAF
v_call: TRBV3-1; clone_size: NA; j_call: TRBJ2-7; cdr3_aa: ASSPASRSLQY
v_call: TRBV5-1; clone_size: many; j_call: TRBJ2-7; cdr3_aa: ASSLGLAGPYEQY
v_call: TRBV12-3/TRBV12-4; clone_size: few; j_call: TRBJ2-3; cdr3_aa: ASRSRDRGQTDTQY
v_call: TRBV11-2; clone_size: many; j_call: TRBJ2-1; cdr3_aa: ASSYQYNEQF
v_call: TRBV20-1; clone_size: NA; j_call: TRBJ2-7; cdr3_aa: SASPGTDEFEQY
v_call: TRBV7-2; clone_size: few; j_call: TRBJ2-7; cdr3_aa: ASSLRNSPSYEQY
v_call: TRBV28; clone_size: NA; j_call: TRBJ2-2; cdr3_aa: ASRWGGPGELF
v_call: TRBV20-1; clone_size: NA; j_call: TRBJ2-3; cdr3_aa: SATTSGGADTQY
v_call: TRBV18; clone_size: few; j_call: TRBJ2-5; cdr3_aa: ASSEQGRSQETQY
v_call: TRBV12-3/TRBV12-4; clone_size: NA; j_call: TRBJ1-1; cdr3_aa: ASRPQGAVNTEAF
v_call: TRBV7-2; clone_size: NA; j_call: TRBJ2-2; cdr3_aa: ASSLRMTGPNTGELF
v_call: TRBV7-6; clone_size: NA; j_call: TRBJ1-5; cdr3_aa: ASSLVPGNQPQH
v_call: TRBV12-3/TRBV12-4; clone_size: few; j_call: TRBJ2-1; cdr3_aa: ASSTPARGNEQF
v_call: TRBV9; clone_size: many; j_call: TRBJ1-1; cdr3_aa: ASSVVNRGPTEAF
v_call: TRBV7-2; clone_size: many; j_call: TRBJ2-1; cdr3_aa: ASSFLGEQF
v_call: TRBV25-1; clone_size: NA; j_call: TRBJ2-5; cdr3_aa: ASSELSSGVQETQY
v_call: TRBV30; clone_size: many; j_call: TRBJ2-5; cdr3_aa: AWRSGETQY
v_call: TRBV4-3; clone_size: many; j_call: TRBJ2-3; cdr3_aa: ASSQEGGRTQY
v_call: TRBV6-1; clone_size: many; j_call: TRBJ2-5; cdr3_aa: ASSVRGAETQY
v_call: TRBV29-1; clone_size: many; j_call: TRBJ2-3; cdr3_aa: SVAGQGASTDTQY
v_call: TRBV5-1; clone_size: few; j_call: TRBJ2-3; cdr3_aa: ANSLGGSTDTQY
v_call: TRBV12-3/TRBV12-4; clone_size: NA; j_call: TRBJ2-1; cdr3_aa: AIKLRGGMF
v_call: TRBV3-1; clone_size: NA; j_call: TRBJ2-4; cdr3_aa: ASSQDFGGHAKNIQY
v_call: TRBV5-1; clone_size: NA; j_call: TRBJ1-2; cdr3_aa: ASSFGDGYGYT
v_call: TRBV14; clone_size: few; j_call: TRBJ2-7; cdr3_aa: ASSHTWDGTYEQY
v_call: TRBV7-8; clone_size: many; j_call: TRBJ2-5; cdr3_aa: ASSLANRAETQY
v_call: TRBV20-1; clone_size: NA; j_call: TRBJ2-5; cdr3_aa: SAGLAGGSAETQY
v_call: TRBV5-1; clone_size: few; j_call: TRBJ2-3; cdr3_aa: ASSPSRTGSFDTQY
v_call: TRBV2; clone_size: many; j_call: TRBJ1-1; cdr3_aa: ASSDWNTEAF
v_call: TRBV7-9; clone_size: many; j_call: TRBJ2-2; cdr3_aa: ASSIYTGGTGELF
v_call: TRBV5-1; clone_size: few; j_call: TRBJ2-2; cdr3_aa: ASSLLSSGSTGELF
v_call: TRBV12-3/TRBV12-4; clone_size: few; j_call: TRBJ1-5; cdr3_aa: ASSLRKDQPQH
v_call: TRBV20-1; clone_size: many; j_call: TRBJ1-5; cdr3_aa: SASGSYFSNQPQH
v_call: TRBV4-1; clone_size: NA; j_call: TRBJ1-1; cdr3_aa: ASSHELEKEAF
v_call: TRBV10-2; clone_size: few; j_call: TRBJ1-5; cdr3_aa: ASSDGGYNQPQH
v_call: TRBV4-3; clone_size: NA; j_call: TRBJ1-6; cdr3_aa: ASSQEAARGTYNSPLH
v_call: TRBV5-1; clone_size: NA; j_call: TRBJ2-3; cdr3_aa: ASSLSYGGADTQY
v_call: TRBV9; clone_size: NA; j_call: TRBJ2-1; cdr3_aa: ASSVGGGAGGNEQF
v_call: TRBV6-1; clone_size: NA; j_call: TRBJ2-7; cdr3_aa: ASTAGKGTYEQY
v_call: TRBV10-3; clone_size: many; j_call: TRBJ2-7; cdr3_aa: ATHTQGYEQY